This record concerns one T cell receptor (beta chain) sequence. Original handling: Researchers report that nucleated cell counts were estimated from reference gene primer amplification. Profiled with immunoSEQ multiplex PCR; TCRdb holds only in-frame clones, not every one. The V and J calls and clone size are taken from that table; D and trimming were inferred from the DNA. The table has some 73,000 clones, around 85% seen once; the top ten hold 8.5% to 10%. This specimen comes from a study of blood T cell repertoires in COVID-19. Looking at the study overall: The United States, Italy and Spain provided the acute and convalescent COVID-19 samples. T cells, B-cell-depleted T cells, or PBMCs supplied cDNA or gDNA.

The V and J ends lost 3 bases and 7 bases, in that order; junction bases with no gene match: 12. This CDR3 region has 16 residues. CDR1 and CDR2 from the germline V gene are MDHEN and SYDVKM. The Seattle patients joined while their infection was active and were tracked longitudinally afterward. The chain employs TRBV28 and TRBJ2-1; TRBD2 agrees at 7 bases. The sequence was obtained from a man in his fifties with COVID-19, enrolled during active disease. Sequenced: peripheral blood. CDR3 coding DNA: TGTGCCAGCAGTTTGGTTGGGTGGGAGGGCCAGAATGAGCAGTTCTTC. Translated: CASSLVGWEGQNEQFF.